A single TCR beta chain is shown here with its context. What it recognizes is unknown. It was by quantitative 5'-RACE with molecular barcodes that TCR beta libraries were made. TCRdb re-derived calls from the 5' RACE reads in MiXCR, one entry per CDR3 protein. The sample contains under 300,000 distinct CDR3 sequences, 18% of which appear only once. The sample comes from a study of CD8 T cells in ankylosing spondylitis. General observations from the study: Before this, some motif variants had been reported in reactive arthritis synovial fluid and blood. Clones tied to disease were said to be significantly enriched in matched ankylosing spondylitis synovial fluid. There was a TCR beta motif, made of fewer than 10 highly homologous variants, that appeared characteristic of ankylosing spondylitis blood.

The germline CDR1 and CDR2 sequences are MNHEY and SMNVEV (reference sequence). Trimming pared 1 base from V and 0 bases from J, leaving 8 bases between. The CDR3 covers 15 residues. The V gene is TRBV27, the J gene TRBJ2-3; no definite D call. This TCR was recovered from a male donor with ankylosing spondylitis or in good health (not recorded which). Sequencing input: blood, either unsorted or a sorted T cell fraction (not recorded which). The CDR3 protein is CASSLLAASTDTQYF. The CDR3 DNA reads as TGTGCCAGCAGTTTATTGGCCGCTAGCACAGATACGCAGTATTTT.